Each of the 19 T cell receptor beta chains below was sequenced from the same sample in a study of regulatory T cells in long-lasting Graves disease. The sample's time point: newly diagnosed GD, antithyroid drugs for less than 3 months. RNA extracted from PBMCs served as the sequencing template. iRepertoire HTBI primers and Arm-PCR of CDR3 regions built TCR beta libraries. TCRdb reprocessed the multiplex PCR reads with MiXCR, giving one entry per CDR3 protein. Of around 480,000 distinct CDR3 sequences in the sample, roughly 16% are singletons; the top ten hold 12%. The data were also submitted as part of a second study, on T cells in Graves' hyperthyroidism and ophthalmopathy.

The specimen comprised peripheral blood mononuclear cells (PBMCs), sampled at new diagnosis, from a patient treated with antithyroid drugs. Receptors were obtained from a man aged 40-49 years with Graves disease.

The table lists this clonotype with many counts. The chain has TRBV6-1 and TRBJ2-1; possible D gene TRBD2, 5 bases. Trimming took 0 bases from V and 2 from J, leaving 8 bases between them. The CDR3 is 15 amino acids. Germline V gene sequence: CDR1 MNHNS, CDR2 SASEGT. The CDR3 DNA sequence: TGTGCCAGCAGTGAAGCGCGGGCTCCCTACAATGAGCAGTTCTTC. Translated: CASSEARAPYNEQFF.

This clonotype was picked up a small number of times. The chain carries TRBV30 and TRBJ1-2, with a possible D match to TRBD1 (6 bases). From germline, CDR1 is GTSNPN and CDR2 SVGIG (reference sequence). CDR3 size: 13 residues. The V end was cut by 5 bases, the J end by 3 bases, with 13 bases between. In DNA form, the CDR3 reads TGTGCCTGGGACAGAACAGGGTACTATGGCTACACCTTC. Translating it yields CAWDRTGYYGYTF.

This clonotype was observed a handful of times. The V call is TRBV19, the J call TRBJ2-1; perhaps TRBD2 as D (5 bases). This CDR3 region has 14 residues. V was cut by 5 bases and J by 2 bases, with 10 bases left in between. The germline V gene encodes CDR1 LNHDA and CDR2 SQIVND (reference sequence). The CDR3 sequence is CASSDPGTYNEQFF. CDR3 in DNA: TGTGCCAGTAGTGACCCGGGAACCTACAATGAGCAGTTCTTC. Combining the CDR3 with reference TRBV19 and TRBJ2-1 gives the whole variable domain DGGITQSPKYLFRKEGQNVTLSCEQNLNHDAMYWYRQDPGQGLRLIYYSQIVNDFQKGDIAEGYSVSREKKESFPLTVTSAQKNPTAFYLCASSDPGTYNEQFFGPGTRLTVL.

This clonotype was seen ten or more times. The chain uses TRBV30 and TRBJ1-1; D gene unclear. The germline V gene has CDR1 GTSNPN and CDR2 SVGIG (reference sequence). Trimming shortened V by 2 bases and J by 0 bases, and 10 bases separated the two germline ends. This CDR3 contains 14 residues. The CDR3 protein is CAWSRVLMNTEAFF. The CDR3 DNA reads TGTGCCTGGAGTAGGGTATTAATGAACACTGAAGCTTTCTTT.

The chain recombines TRBV29-1 with TRBJ2-1; the D gene is possibly TRBD2 (5 bases). The CDR3 has 14 amino acids. Germline CDR1 is SQVTM and CDR2 is ANQGSEA. Trimming took off 2 bases at V and 4 bases at J, with 12 bases between the two ends. DNA of the CDR3: TGCAGCGTTGAAACGAGGGTCTCGTACAATGAGCAGTTCTTC. It is translated as CSVETRVSYNEQFF.

This clonotype was counted many times. J is TRBJ2-7 and V is TRBV28, with 8 nucleotides matching TRBD2. The V gene end was trimmed by 6 bases and the J gene end by 3 bases; junction bases not matched to a gene: 13. CDR1 is MDHEN and CDR2 is SYDVKM in the germline V gene. CDR3 length equals 16 residues. For the CDR3, the DNA is TGTGCCAGCAGACCCGGGGGGGCGGCTACTTACTACGAGCAGTACTTC. Its protein is CASRPGGAATYYEQYF.

This clonotype was counted many times. V gene TRBV30 combines with J gene TRBJ2-1, with TRBD2 identical over 12 bases. The CDR3 totals 15 residues. Germline CDR1 is GTSNPN and CDR2 is SVGIG (reference sequence). V lost 2 bases, J lost 12 bases, and 11 bases stayed unmatched. The CDR3 is CAWSRTSGNLGMQFF. In DNA, the CDR3 is TGTGCCTGGAGTAGGACTAGCGGGAATTTGGGTATGCAGTTCTTC.

CDR3 residues: CASSRGGVSSYNEQFF. The CDR3 region has the DNA TGTGCCAGCAGTCGGGGGGGGGTGTCCTCCTACAATGAGCAGTTCTTC. The chain combines TRBV2 with TRBJ2-1; 8 bases line up with TRBD2. The CDR3 runs 16 residues. Germline CDR1 and CDR2: SNHLY and FYNNEI. V was pared by 5 bases and J by 0 bases, with 6 bases of the junction left unmatched.

This clonotype was picked up many times. This chain uses TRBV12-3 or TRBV12-4 with TRBJ1-5; no definite D call. V lost 0 bases and J lost 5, with 8 bases in between. The CDR3 length is 14 residues. The CDR3 sequence is CASSLAGYDQPQHF. The CDR3 nucleotides read TGTGCCAGCAGTTTAGCGGGTTATGATCAGCCCCAGCATTTT.

Many counts were recorded for this clonotype. V usage is TRBV28 and J usage is TRBJ2-1, with D perhaps matching TRBD1 or TRBD2 (6 bases each). V lost 6 bases to trimming and J lost 0 bases, with 12 bases between them. Germline V lookup: CDR1 MDHEN, CDR2 SYDVKM. This CDR3 has 15 residues. The CDR3 sequence: CASSLGGYSYNEQFF. In DNA, the CDR3 is TGTGCCAGCAGCCTAGGGGGGTACTCCTACAATGAGCAGTTCTTC.

Note on this clonotype: It may be a read error: a sequence one base away is much more abundant. The chain couples TRBV18 to TRBJ2-3; maybe TRBD2 (6 bases). The CDR3 is 15 residues long. Germline V CDR1 and CDR2: KGHSH, LQKENI. The CDR3 DNA reads as TGTGCCAGCTCACCAGCGGGATTTAGCACAGGTACGCAGTATTTT. It yields the protein CASSPAGFSTGTQYF.

V usage is TRBV5-1 and J usage is TRBJ2-3, with 11 positions matching TRBD1. The J call could be wrong; TRBJ2-7 is a better fit for the DNA end. The CDR3 runs 14 residues. Germline values: CDR1 SGHRS, CDR2 YFSETQ. CDR3 loop: CASSMGQGGSEQYF. In DNA form, the CDR3 reads TGCGCCAGCAGCATGGGACAGGGGGGAAGCGAGCAGTACTTC.

This CDR3 reads CSARGYGRAAKNIQYF. The CDR3 nucleotides read TGCAGTGCTAGAGGCTACGGGAGGGCCGCCAAAAACATTCAGTACTTC. The V and J genes are TRBV20-1 and TRBJ2-4; 8 bases match TRBD2. This CDR3 has 16 amino acids. CDR1 is DFQATT, CDR2 SNEGSKA, per germline (reference sequence). After removal of 1 base from V and 1 base from J, the junction contained 6 bases not matched to a gene.

This clonotype showed up many times. The V call is TRBV27, the J call TRBJ2-1; D is unclear. The ends were cut back, 2 bases at V and 10 bases at J, with 18 bases in the middle. The CDR3 contains 15 residues. From germline, CDR1 is MNHEY and CDR2 SMNVEV (reference sequence). The CDR3: CASSLTTGLTPEQFF. The CDR3 coding sequence is TGTGCCAGCAGTTTAACTACCGGGCTCACGCCGGAGCAGTTCTTC.

There are many counts of this clonotype. V is TRBV5-8 and J is TRBJ2-1; D is perhaps TRBD2 (6 bases). With 2 bases removed from V and 0 bases from J, the gap between germline ends came to 18 bases. Germline V gives CDR1 SGHTS, CDR2 YDEGEE. The CDR3 has 18 residues. CDR3 coding DNA: TGTGCCAGCAGCTTCTTCGTACTAGCTGCCAGCTCCTACAATGAGCAGTTCTTC. It codes for CASSFFVLAASSYNEQFF.

The V gene is TRBV5-1, the J gene TRBJ2-4, with D possibly being TRBD2 (6 bases). Per germline, CDR1 SGHRS and CDR2 YFSETQ. The length of the CDR3 is 17 residues. V lost 4 bases, J lost 1 base, and 18 bases lay in between. CDR3: CASSPISQAGAKNIQYF. The CDR3 bases are TGCGCCAGCAGCCCTATTAGTCAGGCGGGGGCCAAAAACATTCAGTACTTC. Drawing the rest from reference TRBV5-1 and TRBJ2-4, the complete variable domain is KAGVTQTPRYLIKTRGQQVTLSCSPISGHRSVSWYQQTPGQGLQFLFEYFSETQRNKGNFPGRFSGRQFSNSRSEMNVSTLELGDSALYLCASSPISQAGAKNIQYFGAGTRLSVL.

The chain recombines TRBV4-2 with TRBJ2-3, with 7 nucleotides matching TRBD2. From germline, CDR1 is LGHNA and CDR2 YNFKEQ. This CDR3 spans 17 amino acids. The junction had 6 bases not matched to a gene; V was cut back by 0 bases and J by 0 bases. DNA of the CDR3: TGTGCCAGCAGCCAAGACCCTTCTAGCGGTAGCACAGATACGCAGTATTTT. It translates to CASSQDPSSGSTDTQYF.

This clonotype was observed at least ten times. V usage is TRBV24-1 and J usage is TRBJ2-1, with 8 positions matching TRBD2. V dropped 6 bases and J dropped 9; count of bases not matched to a gene: 9. The CDR3 runs 14 residues. From germline, CDR1 is KGHDR and CDR2 SFDVKD. The DNA for the CDR3 is TGTGCCACCAGTTCAGCGGGAGTCACGATTGAGCAGTTCTTC. This codes for CATSSAGVTIEQFF.

The chain has TRBV24-1 and TRBJ1-4; no reliable D call. The CDR3 spans 16 residues. Germline V gene lookup returns CDR1 KGHDR and CDR2 SFDVKD. V was pared by 3 bases and J by 5 bases, with 15 bases between. CDR3 in DNA: TGTGCCACCAGTGATCCGACTAGTCGCACCAATGAAAAACTGTTTTTT. As protein: CATSDPTSRTNEKLFF.